Following are 7 T cell receptor beta chains from one sample sequenced in a study of graft-versus-host responses after intestinal transplantation. The table came from immunoSEQ multiplex PCR; TCRdb's copy has only in-frame clones and leaves some out. This sample has roughly 50,000 clones, with roughly nine tenths found just once. The sample consisted of PBMCs, taken approximately 660 days after intestinal transplant. The receptors shown here come from a human patient who received an intestinal transplant, so some T cells may come from the graft donor.

The gene calls are TRBV6-1 and TRBJ1-3; the match to TRBD1 covers 7 bases. CDR1 MNHNS and CDR2 SASEGT come from the germline V gene. Trimming at V came to 5 bases and at J to 1 base, leaving 2 bases not matched to a gene. CDR3 size: 14 residues. The CDR3 reads CASSSDRSGNTIYF. CDR3 coding DNA: TGTGCCAGCAGTTCGGACAGGTCTGGAAACACCATATATTTT.

V and J are TRBV7-2 and TRBJ1-5; D perhaps matches TRBD1 (5 bases). The CDR3 has 15 amino acids. In germline, CDR1 is SGHTA, CDR2 FQGNSA. The germline V and J ends were trimmed by 5 bases and 7 bases, with 18 bases remaining between them. The CDR3 DNA reads TGTGCCAGCAGCCGAATTTTGGGGGGACGCCAGCCCCAGCATTTT. It encodes CASSRILGGRQPQHF.

V is TRBV6-5 and J is TRBJ2-3, with D possibly being TRBD1 (5 bases). Germline V gene data show CDR1 as MNHEY and CDR2 as SVGAGI. V was pared by 0 bases and J by 1 base, with 8 bases between. This CDR3 is built from 15 residues. The CDR3 sequence: CASSYSPTGTDTQYF. CDR3 nucleotides: TGTGCCAGCAGTTACTCGCCGACAGGCACAGATACGCAGTATTTT.

The chain links TRBV19 to TRBJ2-1, with 7 bases identical to TRBD1. Germline CDR1 LNHDA, CDR2 SQIVND (reference sequence). The CDR3 has 16 residues. V lost 3 bases to trimming and J lost 0 bases; unmatched junction nucleotides: 5. The CDR3 DNA reads as TGTGCCAGTAGTATTGGGACAGTTTACTCCTACAATGAGCAGTTCTTC. It encodes CASSIGTVYSYNEQFF. The full variable domain, rest sourced from reference TRBV19 and TRBJ2-1, is DGGITQSPKYLFRKEGQNVTLSCEQNLNHDAMYWYRQDPGQGLRLIYYSQIVNDFQKGDIAEGYSVSREKKESFPLTVTSAQKNPTAFYLCASSIGTVYSYNEQFFGPGTRLTVL.

This chain links TRBV6-6 with TRBJ2-7; D unclear. Trimming took off 7 bases at V and 3 bases at J, with 7 bases between the two ends. CDR3 length: 11 residues. The germline V gene encodes CDR1 MNHNY and CDR2 SVGAGI (reference sequence). CDR3 in DNA: TGTGCCAGCACGGGTGGCTACGAGCAGTACTTC. Translation: CASTGGYEQYF.

This chain connects TRBV6-6 to TRBJ1-3; D is uncertain. V lost 8 bases to trimming and J lost 0 bases, with 11 bases between them. CDR3 length equals 14 residues. Per germline, CDR1 MNHNY and CDR2 SVGAGI (reference sequence). Here the CDR3 reads CASSSPSSGNTIYF. The CDR3 region has the DNA TGTGCCAGCTCTAGCCCTAGCTCTGGAAACACCATATATTTT.

The chain recombines TRBV5-1 with TRBJ2-7; 9 positions agree with TRBD1. Germline trimming cut 4 bases from V and 3 bases from J; bases unmatched to any gene: 8. The CDR3 sequence is 15 residues long. CDR1 and CDR2 from the germline V gene are SGHRS and YFSETQ. The CDR3 region has the DNA TGCGCCAGCAGCGATGAAAAGACAGGGGGCTACGAGCAGTACTTC. It specifies CASSDEKTGGYEQYF. Variable domain in full (rest from reference TRBV5-1 and TRBJ2-7): KAGVTQTPRYLIKTRGQQVTLSCSPISGHRSVSWYQQTPGQGLQFLFEYFSETQRNKGNFPGRFSGRQFSNSRSEMNVSTLELGDSALYLCASSDEKTGGYEQYFGPGTRLTVT.